The TCR beta chain described here comes from a study of T cell repertoires in cytomegalovirus infection. TCRdb recomputed calls from the reads with MiXCR, one row per CDR3 protein. The table lists some 220,000 distinct CDR3 sequences, around 40% of them singletons, with around 60% in the top ten. A note on this clonotype: Its antigen is not identified.

The germline gives CDR1 SGHDN, CDR2 FVKESK. Trimming took 3 bases from V and 6 from J; bases not matched to a gene: 11. This CDR3 region has 18 residues. The sample in question was CD8+ T cells from cultured PBMCs, obtained from culture after CMV antigen stimulation. This chain connects TRBV14 to TRBJ2-1; the match to TRBD2 covers 13 bases. The sequence was collected from a human donor in good health (CMV status not recorded). Some clones in this sample may be carry-over from other donors' samples. The CDR3 bases are TGTGCCAGCAGCCACGGGACTAGCGGGATTTATAAGGGCAATGAGCAGTTCTTC. Translated, it gives CASSHGTSGIYKGNEQFF.